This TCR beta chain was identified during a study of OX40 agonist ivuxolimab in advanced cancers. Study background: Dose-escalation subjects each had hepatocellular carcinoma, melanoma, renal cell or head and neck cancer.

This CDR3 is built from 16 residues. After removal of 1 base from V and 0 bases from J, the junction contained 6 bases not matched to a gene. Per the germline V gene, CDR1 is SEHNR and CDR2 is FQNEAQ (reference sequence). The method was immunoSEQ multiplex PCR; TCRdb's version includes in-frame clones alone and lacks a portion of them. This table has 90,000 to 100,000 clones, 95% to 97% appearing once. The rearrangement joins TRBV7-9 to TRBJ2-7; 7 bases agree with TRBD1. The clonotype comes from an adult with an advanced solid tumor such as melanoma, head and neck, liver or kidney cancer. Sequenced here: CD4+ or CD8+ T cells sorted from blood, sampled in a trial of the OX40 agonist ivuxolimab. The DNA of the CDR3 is TGTGCCAGCAGCTTAGGGGACAGCTCCTACTCCTACGAGCAGTACTTC. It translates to CASSLGDSSYSYEQYF. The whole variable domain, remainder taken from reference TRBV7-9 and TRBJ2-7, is DTGVSQNPRHKITKRGQNVTFRCDPISEHNRLYWYRQTLGQGPEFLTYFQNEAQLEKSRLLSDRFSAERPKGSFSTLEIQRTEQGDSAMYLCASSLGDSSYSYEQYFGPGTRLTVT.